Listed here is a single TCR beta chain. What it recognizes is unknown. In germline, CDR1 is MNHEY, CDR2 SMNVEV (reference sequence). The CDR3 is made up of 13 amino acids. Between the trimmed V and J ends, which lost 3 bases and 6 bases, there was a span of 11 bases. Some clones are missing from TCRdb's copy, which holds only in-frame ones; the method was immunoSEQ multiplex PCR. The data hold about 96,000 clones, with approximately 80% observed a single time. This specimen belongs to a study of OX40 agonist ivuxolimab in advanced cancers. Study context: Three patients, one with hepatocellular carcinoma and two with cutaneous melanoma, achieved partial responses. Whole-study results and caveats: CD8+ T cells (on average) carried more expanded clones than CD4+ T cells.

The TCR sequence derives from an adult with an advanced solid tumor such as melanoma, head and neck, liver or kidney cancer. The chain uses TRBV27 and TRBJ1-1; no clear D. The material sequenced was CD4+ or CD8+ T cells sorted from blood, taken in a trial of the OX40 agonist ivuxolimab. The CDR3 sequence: CASSLVGGPEAFF. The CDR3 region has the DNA TGTGCCAGCAGTTTGGTGGGCGGACCTGAAGCTTTCTTT.